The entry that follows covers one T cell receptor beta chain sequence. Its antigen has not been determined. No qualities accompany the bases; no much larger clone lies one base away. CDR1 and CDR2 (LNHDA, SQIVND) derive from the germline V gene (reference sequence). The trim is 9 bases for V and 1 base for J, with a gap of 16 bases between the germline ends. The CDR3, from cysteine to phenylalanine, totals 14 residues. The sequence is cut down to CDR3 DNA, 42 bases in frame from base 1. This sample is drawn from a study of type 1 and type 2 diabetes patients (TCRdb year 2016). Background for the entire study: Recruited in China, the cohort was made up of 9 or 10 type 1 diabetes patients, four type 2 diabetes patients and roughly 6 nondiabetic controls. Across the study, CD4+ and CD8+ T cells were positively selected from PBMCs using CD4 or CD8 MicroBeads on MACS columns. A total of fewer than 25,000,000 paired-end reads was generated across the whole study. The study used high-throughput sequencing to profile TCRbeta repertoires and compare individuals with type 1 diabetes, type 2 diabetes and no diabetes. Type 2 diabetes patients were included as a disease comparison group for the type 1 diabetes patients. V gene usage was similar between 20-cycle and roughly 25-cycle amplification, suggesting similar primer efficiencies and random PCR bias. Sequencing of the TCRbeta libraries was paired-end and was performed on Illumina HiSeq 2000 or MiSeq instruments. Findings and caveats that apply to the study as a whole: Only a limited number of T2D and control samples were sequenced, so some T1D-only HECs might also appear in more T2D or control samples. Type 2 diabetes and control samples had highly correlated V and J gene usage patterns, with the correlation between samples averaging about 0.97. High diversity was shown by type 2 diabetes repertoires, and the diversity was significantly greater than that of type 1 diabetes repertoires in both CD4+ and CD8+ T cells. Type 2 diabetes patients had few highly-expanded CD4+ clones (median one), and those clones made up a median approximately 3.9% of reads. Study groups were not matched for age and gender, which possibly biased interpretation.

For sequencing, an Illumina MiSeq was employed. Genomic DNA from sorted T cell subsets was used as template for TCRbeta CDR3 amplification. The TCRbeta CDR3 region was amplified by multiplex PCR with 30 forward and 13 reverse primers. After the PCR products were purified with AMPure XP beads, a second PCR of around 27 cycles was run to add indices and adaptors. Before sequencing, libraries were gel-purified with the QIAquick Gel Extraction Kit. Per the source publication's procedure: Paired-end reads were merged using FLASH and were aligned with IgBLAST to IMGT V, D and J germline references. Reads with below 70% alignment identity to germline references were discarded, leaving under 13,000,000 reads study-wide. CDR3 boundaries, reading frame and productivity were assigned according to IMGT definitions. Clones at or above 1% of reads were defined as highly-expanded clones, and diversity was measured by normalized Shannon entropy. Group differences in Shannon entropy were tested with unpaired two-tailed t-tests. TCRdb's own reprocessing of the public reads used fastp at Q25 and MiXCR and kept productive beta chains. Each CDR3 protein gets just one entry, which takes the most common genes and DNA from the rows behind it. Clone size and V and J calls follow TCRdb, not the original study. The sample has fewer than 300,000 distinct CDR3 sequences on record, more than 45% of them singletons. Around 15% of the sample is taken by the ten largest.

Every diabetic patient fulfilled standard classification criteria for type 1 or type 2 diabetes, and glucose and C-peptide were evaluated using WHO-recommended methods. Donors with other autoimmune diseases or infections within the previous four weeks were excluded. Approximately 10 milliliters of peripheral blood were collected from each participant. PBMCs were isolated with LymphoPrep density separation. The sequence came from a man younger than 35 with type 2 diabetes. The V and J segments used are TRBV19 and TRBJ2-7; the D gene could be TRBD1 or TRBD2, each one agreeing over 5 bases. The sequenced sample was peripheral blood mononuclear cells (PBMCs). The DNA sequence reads TGTGCCAGCAATCAGGGCGAGGGATCCTACGAGCAGTACTTC. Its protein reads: CASNQGEGSYEQYF.